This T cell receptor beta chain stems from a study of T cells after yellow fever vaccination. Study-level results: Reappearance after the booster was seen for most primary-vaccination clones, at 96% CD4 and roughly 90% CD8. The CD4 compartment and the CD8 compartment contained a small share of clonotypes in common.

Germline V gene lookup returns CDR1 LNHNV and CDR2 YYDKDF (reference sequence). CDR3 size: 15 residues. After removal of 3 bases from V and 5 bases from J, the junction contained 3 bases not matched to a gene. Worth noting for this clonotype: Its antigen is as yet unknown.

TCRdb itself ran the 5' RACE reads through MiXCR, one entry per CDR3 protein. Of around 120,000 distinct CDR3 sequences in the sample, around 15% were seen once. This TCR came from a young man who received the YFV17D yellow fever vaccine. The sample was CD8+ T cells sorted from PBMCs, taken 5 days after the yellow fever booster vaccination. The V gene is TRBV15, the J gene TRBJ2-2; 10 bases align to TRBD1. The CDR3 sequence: CATSSWTGGTGELFF. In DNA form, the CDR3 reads TGTGCCACCAGCAGTTGGACAGGGGGAACCGGGGAGCTGTTTTTT.